Listed below are T cell receptor beta chains from one sample, sequenced in a study of cytomegalovirus exposure and HLA in healthy donors. This table comes from immunoSEQ multiplex PCR, and its TCRdb copy is limited to in-frame clones, with some not included. This sample has roughly 330,000 clones, with 87% found just once. The sequencing input was PBMCs. Receptor source: a woman aged 25 to 39 in good health and CMV-seropositive. CDR3s include the opening cysteine and the closing phenylalanine or tryptophan. Fields, in order: D gene, clone size, J gene, V gene, CDR3 protein, CDR3 DNA. A D gene is named only where the DNA matches it firmly. Clone size is not always given. Where it is, it says once, few, many or a class for expanded clones.

TRBD2	-	TRBJ2-7	TRBV7-2	CASSFRLAAEQYF	TGTGCCAGCAGCTTTAGACTAGCTGCCGAGCAGTACTTC
TRBD1	few	TRBJ1-2	TRBV9	CASSVVTGDYGYTF	TGTGCCAGCAGCGTAGTTACAGGGGACTATGGCTACACCTTC
TRBD2	-	TRBJ2-2	TRBV4-1	CASSHPGLASGELFF	TGCGCCAGCAGCCACCCGGGACTAGCATCCGGGGAGCTGTTTTTT
-	-	TRBJ2-4	TRBV6-5	CASSTQGTKNIQYF	TGTGCCAGCAGTACCCAGGGAACCAAAAACATTCAGTACTTC
TRBD1	-	TRBJ2-7	TRBV5-1	CASSLVGQGKGSYEQYF	TGCGCCAGCAGCCTAGTCGGACAGGGGAAGGGGTCCTACGAGCAGTACTTC
TRBD2	-	TRBJ2-7	TRBV30	CAWRIATSGEFYEQYF	TGTGCCTGGAGGATAGCGACTAGCGGGGAATTCTACGAGCAGTACTTC
TRBD1	-	TRBJ2-6	TRBV28	CASSPDTGGVSGANVLTF	TGTGCCAGCAGTCCTGATACAGGGGGCGTCTCTGGGGCCAACGTCCTGACTTTC
TRBD1	-	TRBJ1-1	TRBV5-4	CASSWTGGVQLNTEAFF	TGTGCCAGCAGCTGGACAGGGGGCGTCCAACTTAACACTGAAGCTTTCTTT
-	-	TRBJ2-7	TRBV7-6	CASSLADYEQYF	TGTGCCAGCAGCTTAGCGGACTACGAGCAGTACTTC
TRBD1	-	TRBJ1-2	TRBV6-5	CASCGTGNYGYTF	TGTGCCAGCTGTGGGACAGGGAACTATGGCTACACCTTC
TRBD2	-	TRBJ2-5	TRBV30	CALGAHGGGSEETQYF	TGTGCCCTGGGGGCACACGGCGGGGGGTCTGAAGAGACCCAGTACTTC
TRBD1	-	TRBJ2-7	TRBV5-1	CASSSGQVAYEQYF	TGCGCCAGCAGCTCGGGACAGGTTGCCTACGAGCAGTACTTC
-	-	TRBJ1-2	TRBV11-1	CASSLSDKGNYGYTF	TGTGCCAGCAGCTTATCTGACAAGGGTAACTATGGCTACACCTTC
-	-	TRBJ1-2	TRBV20-1	CSALVGYTF	TGCAGTGCACTTGTCGGCTACACCTTC
-	-	TRBJ2-5	TRBV11-1	CASSKDRRQETQYF	TGTGCCAGCAGCAAAGATAGACGTCAAGAGACCCAGTACTTC
TRBD1	-	TRBJ2-1	TRBV7-6	CASSRTDRAHNEQFF	TGTGCCAGCAGCCGCACAGACAGGGCTCACAATGAGCAGTTCTTC
-	few	TRBJ2-7	TRBV4-2	CASSQAGTPYEQYF	TGTGCCAGCAGCCAAGCCGGGACTCCCTACGAGCAGTACTTC
-	-	TRBJ1-2	TRBV10-3	CAISKSSYGYTF	TGTGCCATCAGTAAATCGTCCTATGGCTACACCTTC
-	-	TRBJ1-3	TRBV7-6	CASSLATTSGNTIYF	TGTGCCAGCAGCTTAGCGACAACCTCTGGAAACACCATATATTTT
TRBD2	-	TRBJ2-5	TRBV5-4	CASSLPGLAGTQYF	TGTGCCAGCAGCTTACCGGGACTAGCAGGGACCCAGTACTTC
-	few	TRBJ2-5	TRBV10-3	CAISRAGQETQYF	TGTGCCATCAGCAGGGCGGGGCAAGAGACCCAGTACTTC
-	-	TRBJ1-2	TRBV28	CAIRRTDGYTF	TGTGCCATCCGTCGGACGGATGGCTACACCTTC
-	-	TRBJ2-7	TRBV13	CASTTGVAVPLEQYF	TGTGCCAGCACTACCGGGGTAGCGGTACCCCTAGAGCAGTACTTC
-	-	TRBJ2-7	TRBV27	CASSSLGYEQYF	TGTGCCAGCAGTTCTTTAGGCTACGAGCAGTACTTC
TRBD1	-	TRBJ2-7	TRBV29-1	CSVDSGTGAYEQYF	TGCAGCGTTGATTCCGGGACAGGGGCCTACGAGCAGTACTTC
-	-	TRBJ2-7	TRBV29-1	CSVEGQSSSYEQYF	TGCAGCGTTGAAGGACAGTCGAGCTCCTACGAGCAGTACTTC
-	-	TRBJ2-1	TRBV9	CASSPLAATYNEQFF	TGTGCCAGCAGCCCCCTGGCGGCAACATACAATGAGCAGTTCTTC
-	-	TRBJ2-7	TRBV4-3	CASSQASGTVIYEQYF	TGCGCCAGCAGCCAAGCTTCCGGGACTGTGATCTACGAGCAGTACTTC
-	-	TRBJ1-3	TRBV7-9	CASSSPPRVFGNTIYF	TGTGCCAGCAGCTCCCCGCCGAGGGTGTTCGGAAACACCATATATTTT
-	-	TRBJ1-4	TRBV6-5	CASSYSMSTNEKLFF	TGTGCCAGCAGTTACTCGATGTCAACTAATGAAAAACTGTTTTTT
TRBD2	few	TRBJ2-7	TRBV19	CASSPHGLAGGLYEQYF	TGTGCCAGTAGTCCCCATGGACTAGCGGGAGGGCTCTACGAGCAGTACTTC
-	-	TRBJ2-1	TRBV11-2	CASSSQGGSSYNEQFF	TGTGCCAGCAGCTCACAGGGTGGGAGCTCCTACAATGAGCAGTTCTTC
-	-	TRBJ1-2	TRBV19	CASSIALNTYGYTF	TGTGCCAGTAGTATAGCCCTCAATACCTATGGCTACACCTTC
TRBD1	once	TRBJ1-1	TRBV27	CASRRGQGNTEAFF	TGTGCCAGCAGAAGGGGACAGGGTAACACTGAAGCTTTCTTT
TRBD2	-	TRBJ2-1	TRBV5-1	CASSLHATSGSWDEQFF	TGCGCCAGCAGCTTACATGCTACTAGCGGGAGTTGGGATGAGCAGTTCTTC
-	-	TRBJ1-1	TRBV4-3	CASSQVTGNTEAFF	TGCGCCAGCAGCCAAGTGACAGGGAACACTGAAGCTTTCTTT
TRBD2	once	TRBJ2-7	TRBV6-1	CATGGGHEQYF	TGTGCCACGGGAGGGGGTCACGAGCAGTACTTC
TRBD1	-	TRBJ1-2	TRBV2	CASRGQGMSGYTF	TGTGCCAGCAGAGGACAGGGAATGAGCGGCTACACCTTC
-	-	TRBJ2-5	TRBV5-5	CASSLEVGQETQYF	TGTGCCAGCAGCTTGGAAGTGGGGCAAGAGACCCAGTACTTC
-	few	TRBJ1-2	TRBV25-1	CASSETGGDGYTF	TGTGCCAGCAGTGAAACAGGAGGGGATGGCTACACCTTC
-	-	TRBJ2-5	TRBV5-5	CASSLGLSQETQYF	TGTGCCAGCAGCTTGGGGCTGTCACAAGAGACCCAGTACTTC
-	-	TRBJ1-1	TRBV28	CASKSRWPEAFF	TGTGCCAGCAAGTCGAGGTGGCCTGAAGCTTTCTTT
TRBD1	-	TRBJ1-1	TRBV28	CASSHPGTGDTEAFF	TGTGCCAGCAGTCACCCCGGGACAGGGGACACTGAAGCTTTCTTT
-	-	TRBJ2-2	TRBV11-2	CASSLRVSGELFF	TGTGCCAGCAGCTTACGGGTTTCCGGGGAGCTGTTTTTT
-	-	TRBJ2-7	TRBV5-1	CASSLPGFYEQYF	TGCGCCAGCAGCTTGCCGGGTTTCTACGAGCAGTACTTC
TRBD2	-	TRBJ2-1	TRBV15	CATGLGGSSYNEQFF	TGTGCCACCGGCCTGGGCGGGAGTTCCTACAATGAGCAGTTCTTC
-	-	TRBJ1-2	TRBV9	CASSPRQKF	TGTGCCAGCAGCCCCCGACAGAAGTTC
TRBD1	-	TRBJ1-1	TRBV27	CASSSLQGVNTEAFF	TGTGCCAGCAGTTCTTTACAGGGGGTGAACACTGAAGCTTTCTTT
-	-	TRBJ2-5	TRBV30	CACTANGETQYF	TGTGCCTGTACTGCCAATGGAGAGACCCAGTACTTC
-	-	TRBJ1-1	TRBV11-2	CASSPQVAEAFF	TGTGCCAGCAGCCCTCAGGTAGCCGAAGCTTTCTTT